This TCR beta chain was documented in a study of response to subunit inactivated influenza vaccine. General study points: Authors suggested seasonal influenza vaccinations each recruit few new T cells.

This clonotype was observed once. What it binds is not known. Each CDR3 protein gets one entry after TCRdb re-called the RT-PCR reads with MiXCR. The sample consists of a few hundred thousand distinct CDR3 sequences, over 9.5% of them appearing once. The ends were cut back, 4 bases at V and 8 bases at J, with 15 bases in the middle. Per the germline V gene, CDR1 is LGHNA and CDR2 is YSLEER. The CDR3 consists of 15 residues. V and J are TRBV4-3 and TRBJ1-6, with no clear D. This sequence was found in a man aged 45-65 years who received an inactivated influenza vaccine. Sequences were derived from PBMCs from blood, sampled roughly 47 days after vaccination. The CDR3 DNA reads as TGCGCCAGCAGCCCGTACGGGTTTGGTTATTCACCCCTCCACTTT. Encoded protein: CASSPYGFGYSPLHF.